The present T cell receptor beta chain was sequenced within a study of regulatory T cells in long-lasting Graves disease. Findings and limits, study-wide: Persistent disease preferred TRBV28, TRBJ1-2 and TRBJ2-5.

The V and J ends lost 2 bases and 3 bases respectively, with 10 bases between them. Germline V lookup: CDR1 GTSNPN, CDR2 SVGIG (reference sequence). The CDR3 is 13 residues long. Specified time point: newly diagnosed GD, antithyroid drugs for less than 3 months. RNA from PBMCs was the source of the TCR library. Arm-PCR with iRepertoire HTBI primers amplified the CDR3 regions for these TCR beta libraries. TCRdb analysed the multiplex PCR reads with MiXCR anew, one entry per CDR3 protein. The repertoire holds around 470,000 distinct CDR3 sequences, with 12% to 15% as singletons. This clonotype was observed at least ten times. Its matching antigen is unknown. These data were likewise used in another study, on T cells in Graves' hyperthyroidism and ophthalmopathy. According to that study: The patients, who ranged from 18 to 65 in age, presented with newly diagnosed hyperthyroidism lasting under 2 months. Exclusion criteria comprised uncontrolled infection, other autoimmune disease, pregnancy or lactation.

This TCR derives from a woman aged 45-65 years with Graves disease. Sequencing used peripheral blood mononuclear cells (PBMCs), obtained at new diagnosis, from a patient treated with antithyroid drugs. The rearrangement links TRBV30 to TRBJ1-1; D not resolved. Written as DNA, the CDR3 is TGTGCCTGGAGTCAGGTTCTAGACACTGAAGCTTTCTTT. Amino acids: CAWSQVLDTEAFF. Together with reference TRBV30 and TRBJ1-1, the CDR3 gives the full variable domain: SQTIHQWPATLVQPVGSPLSLECTVEGTSNPNLYWYRQAAGRGLQLLFYSVGIGQISSEVPQNLSASRPQDRQFILSSKKLLLSDSGFYLCAWSQVLDTEAFFGQGTRLTVV.